The clone carrying this TCR beta chain has more than one count but fewer than ten. Its antigen is undetermined. At one boundary the junction diverges from the germline segment, which might be a read error. This sample is part of a study of blood T cells in healthy people across ages. General study results and limits: Versus aged donors, long-lived donors had higher diversity and more naive CD4+ cells.

The germline V gene has CDR1 SEHNR and CDR2 FQNEAQ (reference sequence). The CDR3 has 13 amino acids. A sample-barcoded 5' primer and a J-beta primer mix were used in a second PCR of roughly 6 to 11 cycles. TCRdb recomputed calls from the 5' RACE reads with MiXCR, one row per CDR3 protein. Here the sample spans around 1,000,000 distinct CDR3 sequences, almost 25% being singletons. This sample was shared with a second study, whose subject was T cells of mothers and their children. Per that study: No persistent microchimeric T cell clones were detected at around 90 clones per million clonotypes sensitivity.

The sequencing input was blood. The receptor's source is a girl aged 2 to 9 in good health. This chain uses TRBV7-9 with TRBJ1-2; weak D call: TRBD1 (5 bases). CDR3 in amino acids: CASSFGTSYGHTF. CDR3 bases: TGTGCCAGCAGTTTTGGGACTTCCTATGGCCACACCTTC.